This TCR beta chain is from a study of shared clonotypes between healthy human individuals. General study results and limits: A limitation of the genetic and exposure-history diversity represented arose from few donors. Naive subsets typically showed greater estimated richness than memory subsets. Compared with clonotypes that all four donors shared, non-shared clonotypes had lower generation probabilities.

Profiling relied on immunoSEQ multiplex PCR, and the TCRdb table lists in-frame clones only, not all of them. Among about 800,000 clones listed, just over 95% were seen once. Worth noting for this clone: Its cognate antigen is unknown.

Deletions cut 3 bases from V and 3 bases from J, with 15 bases between. Germline V gene lookup returns CDR1 MNHEY and CDR2 SMNVEV (reference sequence). The CDR3 spans 15 residues. CD45RO-negative CD8 cells positively selected for CCR7 made up the naive population, which excluded terminally differentiated effector memory CD45RA+ cells. The sequenced sample consisted of naive CD8+ T cells sorted from blood. The V call is TRBV27, the J call TRBJ2-7; perhaps TRBD2 as D (5 bases). This receptor was obtained from a man aged 30 to 45 in good health. In DNA form, the CDR3 reads TGTGCCAGCAGTTTCGGGGTTTCTTTCGACTACGAGCAGTACTTC. Translating gives CASSFGVSFDYEQYF.